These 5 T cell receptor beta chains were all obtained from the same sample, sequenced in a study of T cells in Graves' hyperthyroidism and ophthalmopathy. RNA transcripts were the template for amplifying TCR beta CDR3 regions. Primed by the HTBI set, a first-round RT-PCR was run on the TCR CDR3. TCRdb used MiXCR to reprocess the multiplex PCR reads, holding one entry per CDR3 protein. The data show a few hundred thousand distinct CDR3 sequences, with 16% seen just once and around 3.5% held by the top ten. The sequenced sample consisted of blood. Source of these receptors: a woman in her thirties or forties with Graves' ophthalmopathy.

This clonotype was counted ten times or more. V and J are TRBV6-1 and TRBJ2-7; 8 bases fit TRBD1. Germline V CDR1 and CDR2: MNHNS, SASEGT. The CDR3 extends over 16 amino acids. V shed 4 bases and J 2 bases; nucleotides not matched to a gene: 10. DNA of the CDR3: TGTGCCAGCAGTGCCACTCTAGGGACAGGTACCTACGAGCAGTACTTC. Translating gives CASSATLGTGTYEQYF.

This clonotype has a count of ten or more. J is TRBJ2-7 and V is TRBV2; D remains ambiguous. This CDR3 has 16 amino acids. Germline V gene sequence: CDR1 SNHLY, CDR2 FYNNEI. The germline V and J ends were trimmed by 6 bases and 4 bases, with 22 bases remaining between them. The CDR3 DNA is TGTGCCAGCAGCGCCTTAGATCTCCGTGTGGGTTACGAGCAGTACTTC. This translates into CASSALDLRVGYEQYF.

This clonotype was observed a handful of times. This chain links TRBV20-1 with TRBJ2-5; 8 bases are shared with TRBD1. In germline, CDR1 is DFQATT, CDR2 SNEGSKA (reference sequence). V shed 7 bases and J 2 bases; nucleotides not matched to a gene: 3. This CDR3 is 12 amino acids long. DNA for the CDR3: TGCAGTGTTTGGACAGGGCAAGAGACCCAGTACTTC. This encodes CSVWTGQETQYF.

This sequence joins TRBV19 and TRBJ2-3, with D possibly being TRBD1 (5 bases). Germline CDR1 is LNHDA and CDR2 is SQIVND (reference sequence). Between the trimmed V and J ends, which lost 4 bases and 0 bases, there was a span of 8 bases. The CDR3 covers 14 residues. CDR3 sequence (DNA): TGTGCCAGTAGTAAGCAGGGCAGCACAGATACGCAGTATTTT. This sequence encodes CASSKQGSTDTQYF.

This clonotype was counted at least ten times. CDR3 residues: CASSPGTGEGYTF. The CDR3 region has the DNA TGTGCCAGCTCACCAGGGACAGGGGAAGGCTACACCTTC. The rearrangement joins TRBV18 to TRBJ1-2, with 10 nucleotides matching TRBD1. The trim removed 2 bases at V and 8 bases at J, leaving 2 bases unmatched. Germline V gene data show CDR1 as KGHSH and CDR2 as LQKENI. The CDR3 sequence is 13 residues long.